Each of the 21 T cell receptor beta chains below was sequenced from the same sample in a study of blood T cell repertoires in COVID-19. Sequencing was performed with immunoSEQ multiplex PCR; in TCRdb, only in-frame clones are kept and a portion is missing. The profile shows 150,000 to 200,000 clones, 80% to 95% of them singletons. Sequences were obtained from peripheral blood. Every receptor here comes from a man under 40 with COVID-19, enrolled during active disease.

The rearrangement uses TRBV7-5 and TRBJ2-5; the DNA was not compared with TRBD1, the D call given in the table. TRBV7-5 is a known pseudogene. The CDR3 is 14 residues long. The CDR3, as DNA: TGTGCCAGAAGCGTGGCAGGGTGGCAAGAGACCCAGTACTTC. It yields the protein CARSVAGWQETQYF.

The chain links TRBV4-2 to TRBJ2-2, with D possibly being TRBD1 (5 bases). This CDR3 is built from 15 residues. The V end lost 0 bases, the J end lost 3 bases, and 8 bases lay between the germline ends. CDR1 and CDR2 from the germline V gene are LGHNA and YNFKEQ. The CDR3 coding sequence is TGTGCCAGCAGCCAAGAGACAGAACACACCGGGGAGCTGTTTTTT. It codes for CASSQETEHTGELFF.

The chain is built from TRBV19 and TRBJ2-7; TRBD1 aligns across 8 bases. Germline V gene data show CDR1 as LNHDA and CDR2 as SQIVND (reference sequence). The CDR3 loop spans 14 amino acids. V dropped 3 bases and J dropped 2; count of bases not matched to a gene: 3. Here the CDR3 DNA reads TGTGCCAGTAGTATGACAGGGGTGGCCTACGAGCAGTACTTC. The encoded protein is CASSMTGVAYEQYF.

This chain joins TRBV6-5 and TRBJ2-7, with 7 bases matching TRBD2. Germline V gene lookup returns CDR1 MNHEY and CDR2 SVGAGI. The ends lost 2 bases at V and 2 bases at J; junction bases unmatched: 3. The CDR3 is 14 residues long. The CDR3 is CASSYRTRTYEQYF. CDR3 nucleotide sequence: TGTGCCAGCAGTTACCGGACTAGAACCTACGAGCAGTACTTC.

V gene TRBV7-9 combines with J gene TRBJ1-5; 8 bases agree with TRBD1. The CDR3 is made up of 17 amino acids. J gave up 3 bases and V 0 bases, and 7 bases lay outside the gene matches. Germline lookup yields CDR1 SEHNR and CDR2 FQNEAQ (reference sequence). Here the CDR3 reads CASSLAETGASNQPQHF. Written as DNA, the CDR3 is TGTGCCAGCAGCTTAGCGGAGACAGGGGCCTCCAATCAGCCCCAGCATTTT.

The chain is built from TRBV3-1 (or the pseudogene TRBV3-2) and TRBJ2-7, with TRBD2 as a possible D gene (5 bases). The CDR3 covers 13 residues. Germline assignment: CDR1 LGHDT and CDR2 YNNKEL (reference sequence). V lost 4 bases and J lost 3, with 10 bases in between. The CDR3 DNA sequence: TGTGCCAGCAGCCTCGAAGGAGGCTACGAGCAGTACTTC. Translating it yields CASSLEGGYEQYF.

Here the CDR3 reads CASSVGPGTNEKLFF. The CDR3 DNA reads as TGTGCCAGCAGCGTAGGGCCAGGAACTAATGAAAAACTGTTTTTT. This chain uses TRBV9 with TRBJ1-4; unclear D gene. CDR1 and CDR2 (germline): SGDLS, YYNGEE. V was cut by 0 bases and J by 1 base, with 7 bases left in between. The CDR3 runs to 15 residues.

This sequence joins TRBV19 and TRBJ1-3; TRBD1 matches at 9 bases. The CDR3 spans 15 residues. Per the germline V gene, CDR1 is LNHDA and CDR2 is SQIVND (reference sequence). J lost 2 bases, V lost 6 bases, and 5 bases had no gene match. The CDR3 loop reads CASSSWTGAGNTIYF. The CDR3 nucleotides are TGTGCCAGTAGCTCATGGACAGGGGCTGGAAACACCATATATTTT.

The CDR3 spells CASSARGGLVEKLFF. The CDR3 nucleotides read TGTGCCAGCAGTGCTAGAGGGGGCTTAGTTGAAAAACTGTTTTTT. The chain carries TRBV6-2 or TRBV6-3 and TRBJ1-4; 7 nucleotides agree with TRBD1. The CDR3 runs 15 residues. The ends lost 5 bases at V and 7 bases at J; junction bases unmatched: 10. Germline V gene sequence: CDR1 MNHEY, CDR2 SVGEGT.

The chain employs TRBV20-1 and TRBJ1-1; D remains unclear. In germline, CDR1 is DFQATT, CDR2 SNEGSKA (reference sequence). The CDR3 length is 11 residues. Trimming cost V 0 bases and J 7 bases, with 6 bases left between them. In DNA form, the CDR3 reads TGCAGTGCTAGAGAAGCGAATGAAGCTTTCTTT. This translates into CSAREANEAFF.

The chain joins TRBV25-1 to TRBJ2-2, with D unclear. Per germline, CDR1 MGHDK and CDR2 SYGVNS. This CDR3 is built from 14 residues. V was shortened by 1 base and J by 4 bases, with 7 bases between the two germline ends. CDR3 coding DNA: TGTGCCAGCAGTGAATGGTCAGTCACCGGGGAGCTGTTTTTT. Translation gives CASSEWSVTGELFF.

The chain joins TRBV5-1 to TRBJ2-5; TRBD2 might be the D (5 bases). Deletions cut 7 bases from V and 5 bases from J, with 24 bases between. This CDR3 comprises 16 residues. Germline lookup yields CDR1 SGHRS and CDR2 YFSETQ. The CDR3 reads CASSLSGGLDGETQYF. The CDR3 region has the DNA TGCGCCAGCTCACTCAGCGGAGGACTCGACGGGGAGACCCAGTACTTC.

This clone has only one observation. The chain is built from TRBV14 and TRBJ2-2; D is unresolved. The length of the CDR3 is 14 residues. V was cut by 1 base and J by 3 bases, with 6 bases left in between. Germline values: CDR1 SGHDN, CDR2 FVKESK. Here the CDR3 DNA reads TGTGCCAGCAGCCAAGTACAGTACACCGGGGAGCTGTTTTTT. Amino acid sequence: CASSQVQYTGELFF.

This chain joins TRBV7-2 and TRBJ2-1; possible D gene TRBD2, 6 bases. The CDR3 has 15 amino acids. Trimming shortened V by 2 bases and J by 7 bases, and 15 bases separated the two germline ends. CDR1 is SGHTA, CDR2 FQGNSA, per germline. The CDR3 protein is CASSLLPSGVNEQFF. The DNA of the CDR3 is TGTGCCAGCAGCTTACTTCCTTCGGGAGTTAATGAGCAGTTCTTC.

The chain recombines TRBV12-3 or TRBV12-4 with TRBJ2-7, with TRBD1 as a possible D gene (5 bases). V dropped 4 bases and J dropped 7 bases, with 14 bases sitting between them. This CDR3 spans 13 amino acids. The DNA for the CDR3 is TGTGCCAGCAGTTCGACAGTTTCGGGTGAGCAGTACTTC. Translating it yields CASSSTVSGEQYF.

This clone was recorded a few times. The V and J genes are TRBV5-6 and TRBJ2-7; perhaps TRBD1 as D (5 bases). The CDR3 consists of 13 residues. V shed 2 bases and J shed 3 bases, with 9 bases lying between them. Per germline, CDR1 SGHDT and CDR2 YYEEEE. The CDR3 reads CASSLRGLYEQYF. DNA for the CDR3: TGTGCCAGCAGCTTAAGGGGTCTCTACGAGCAGTACTTC.

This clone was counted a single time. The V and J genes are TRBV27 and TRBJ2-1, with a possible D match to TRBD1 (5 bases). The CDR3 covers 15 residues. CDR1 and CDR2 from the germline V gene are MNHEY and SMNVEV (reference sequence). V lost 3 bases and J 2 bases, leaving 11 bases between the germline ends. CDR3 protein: CASSFRQGTYNEQFF. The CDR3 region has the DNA TGTGCCAGCAGTTTTAGGCAGGGTACCTACAATGAGCAGTTCTTC.

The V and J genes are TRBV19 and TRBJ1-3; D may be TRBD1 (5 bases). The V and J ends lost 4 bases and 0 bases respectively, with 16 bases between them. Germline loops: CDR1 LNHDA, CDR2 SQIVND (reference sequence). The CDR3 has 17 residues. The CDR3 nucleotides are TGTGCCAGTAGTACCCCAGGGTCCGCAATCTCTGGAAACACCATATATTTT. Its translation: CASSTPGSAISGNTIYF.

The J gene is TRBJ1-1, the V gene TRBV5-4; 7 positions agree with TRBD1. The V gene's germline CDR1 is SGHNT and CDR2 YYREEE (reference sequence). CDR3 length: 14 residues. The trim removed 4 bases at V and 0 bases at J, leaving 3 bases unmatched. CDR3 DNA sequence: TGTGCCAGCAGCACGACAGGGTTGAACACTGAAGCTTTCTTT. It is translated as CASSTTGLNTEAFF.

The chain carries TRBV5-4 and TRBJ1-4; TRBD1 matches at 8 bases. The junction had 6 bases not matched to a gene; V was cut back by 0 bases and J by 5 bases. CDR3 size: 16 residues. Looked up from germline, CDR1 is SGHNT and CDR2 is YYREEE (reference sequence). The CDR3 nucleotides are TGTGCCAGCAGCTTGGCCTCAAGGACAGGGAATGAAAAACTGTTTTTT. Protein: CASSLASRTGNEKLFF.

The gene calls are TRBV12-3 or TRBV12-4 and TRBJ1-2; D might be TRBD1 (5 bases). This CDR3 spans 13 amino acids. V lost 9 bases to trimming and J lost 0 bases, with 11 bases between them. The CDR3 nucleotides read TGTGCCAGTAAAGTAGGGGCTAACTATGGCTACACCTTC. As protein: CASKVGANYGYTF.